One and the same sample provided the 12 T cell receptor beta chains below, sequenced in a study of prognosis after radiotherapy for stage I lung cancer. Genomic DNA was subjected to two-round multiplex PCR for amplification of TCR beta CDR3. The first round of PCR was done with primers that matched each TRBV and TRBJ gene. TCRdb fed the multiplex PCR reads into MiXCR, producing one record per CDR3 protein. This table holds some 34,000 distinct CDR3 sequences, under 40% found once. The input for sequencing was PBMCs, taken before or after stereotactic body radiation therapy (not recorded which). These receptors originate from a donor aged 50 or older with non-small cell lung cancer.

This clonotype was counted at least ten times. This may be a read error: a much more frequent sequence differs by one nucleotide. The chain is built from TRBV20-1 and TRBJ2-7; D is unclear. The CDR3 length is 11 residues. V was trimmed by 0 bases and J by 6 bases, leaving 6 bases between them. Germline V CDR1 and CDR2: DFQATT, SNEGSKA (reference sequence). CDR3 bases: TGCAGTGCTAGAGATCTGGTCGAGCAGTACTTC. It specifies CSARDLVEQYF.

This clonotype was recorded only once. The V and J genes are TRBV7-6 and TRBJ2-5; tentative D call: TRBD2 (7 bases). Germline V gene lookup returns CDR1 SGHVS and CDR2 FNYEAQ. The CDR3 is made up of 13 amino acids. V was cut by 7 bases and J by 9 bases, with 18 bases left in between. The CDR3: CASIPGVGGAQYF. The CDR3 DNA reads TGTGCCAGCATCCCCGGGGTAGGGGGGGCCCAGTACTTC.

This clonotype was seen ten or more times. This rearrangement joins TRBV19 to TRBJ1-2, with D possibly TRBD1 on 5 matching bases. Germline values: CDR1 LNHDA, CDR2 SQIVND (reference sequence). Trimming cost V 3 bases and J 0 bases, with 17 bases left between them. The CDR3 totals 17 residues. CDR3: CASSIYQGGGANYGYTF. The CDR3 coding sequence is TGTGCCAGTAGTATCTACCAGGGAGGCGGCGCTAACTATGGCTACACCTTC.

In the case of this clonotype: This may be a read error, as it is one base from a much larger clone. DNA of the CDR3: TGTGCCAGCAGCCACCTACTGGCGGGGGGGCACAATGAGCAGTTCTTC. Amino acids: CASSHLLAGGHNEQFF. This chain joins TRBV7-2 and TRBJ2-1; 9 bases line up with TRBD2. This CDR3 has 16 residues. Germline V CDR1 and CDR2: SGHTA, FQGNSA. V was clipped by 5 bases and J by 5 bases; unmatched bases: 10.

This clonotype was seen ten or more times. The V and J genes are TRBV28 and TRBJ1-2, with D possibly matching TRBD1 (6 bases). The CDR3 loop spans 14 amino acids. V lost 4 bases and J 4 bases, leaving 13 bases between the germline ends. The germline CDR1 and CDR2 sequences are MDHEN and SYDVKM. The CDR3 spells CASSSGHWIYGYTF. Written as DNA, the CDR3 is TGTGCCAGCAGTTCGGGACACTGGATCTATGGCTACACCTTC.

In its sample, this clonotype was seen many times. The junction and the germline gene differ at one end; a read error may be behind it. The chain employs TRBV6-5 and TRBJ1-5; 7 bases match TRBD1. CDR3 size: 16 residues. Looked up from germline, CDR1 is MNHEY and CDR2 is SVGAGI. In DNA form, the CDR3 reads TGTGCCGGCAGTTACCGCGAGACAGGGCCCAATCAGCCCCAGCATTTT. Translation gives CAGSYRETGPNQPQHF.

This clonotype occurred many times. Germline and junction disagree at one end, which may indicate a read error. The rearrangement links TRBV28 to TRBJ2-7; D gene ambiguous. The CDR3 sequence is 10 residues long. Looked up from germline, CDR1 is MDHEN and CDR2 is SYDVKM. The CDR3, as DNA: TGTGCCAGCAGTCCACATTCACAGAACTTC. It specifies CASSPHSQNF.

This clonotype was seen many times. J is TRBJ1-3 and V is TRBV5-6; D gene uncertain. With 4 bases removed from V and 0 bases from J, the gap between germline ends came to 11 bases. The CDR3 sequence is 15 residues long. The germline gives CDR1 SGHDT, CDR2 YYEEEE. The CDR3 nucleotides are TGTGCCAGCAGCAGGATAGCCTACTCTGGAAACACCATATATTTT. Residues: CASSRIAYSGNTIYF.

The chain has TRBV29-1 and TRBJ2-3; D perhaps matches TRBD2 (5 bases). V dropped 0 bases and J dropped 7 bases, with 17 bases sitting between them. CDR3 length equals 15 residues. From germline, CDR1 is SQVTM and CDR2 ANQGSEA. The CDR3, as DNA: TGCAGCGTTGAAGATCTTCCGGGAATCATATATACGCAGTATTTT. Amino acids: CSVEDLPGIIYTQYF.

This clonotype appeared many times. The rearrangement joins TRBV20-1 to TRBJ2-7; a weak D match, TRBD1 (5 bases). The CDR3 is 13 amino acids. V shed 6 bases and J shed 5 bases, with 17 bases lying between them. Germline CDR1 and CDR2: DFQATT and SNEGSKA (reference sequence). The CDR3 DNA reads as TGCAGTGCCCCCTCTAGGGTGGACAACGAGCAGTACTTC. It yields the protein CSAPSRVDNEQYF.

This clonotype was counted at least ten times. This CDR3 is CASSSSSPSTDTQYF. For the CDR3, the DNA is TGTGCCAGCAGTAGTAGTTCTCCTAGCACAGATACGCAGTATTTT. The chain carries TRBV6-1 and TRBJ2-3; D is ambiguous. CDR3 length: 15 residues. Germline lookup yields CDR1 MNHNS and CDR2 SASEGT. V was clipped by 5 bases and J by 0 bases, with 12 bases between them.

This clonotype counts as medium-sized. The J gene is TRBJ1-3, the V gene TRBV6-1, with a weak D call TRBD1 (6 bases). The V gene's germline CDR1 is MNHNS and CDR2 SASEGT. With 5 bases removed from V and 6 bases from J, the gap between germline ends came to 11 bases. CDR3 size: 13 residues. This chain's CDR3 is CASSMDRQNTIYF. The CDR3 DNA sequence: TGTGCCAGCAGTATGGACAGACAAAACACCATATATTTT.